Here is one TCR beta chain with its context. Antigen unknown. Those patients picked for sequencing had displayed CD8+CD57+ cell expansion on flow cytometry. CDR3 length: 13 amino acids. The ends were cut back, 1 base at V and 12 bases at J, with 14 bases in the middle. Germline lookup yields CDR1 SGHRS and CDR2 YFSETQ. This specimen belongs to a study of CD8+CD57+ T cells in acquired aplastic anemia. Study-wide results and caveats: Approximately 28 CD8+ CDR3 sequences were shared between patients and controls.

Template material for TCR beta VDJ and CDR3 profiling consisted of genomic DNA. TCRdb redid the calling of the reads with MiXCR, one entry per CDR3 protein. Of 250,000 to 300,000 distinct CDR3 sequences listed, roughly 59% are singletons. This sequence originates from a human donor with aplastic anemia. V is TRBV5-1 and J is TRBJ2-1; no reliable D call. Sequencing input: sorted CD4+, CD8+, or CD8+CD57+ T cells (not recorded which) from PBMCs. This CDR3 reads CASSLPGMDGQFF. CDR3 bases: TGCGCCAGCAGCTTGCCAGGCATGGATGGGCAGTTCTTC. Combining the CDR3 with reference TRBV5-1 and TRBJ2-1 gives the whole variable domain KAGVTQTPRYLIKTRGQQVTLSCSPISGHRSVSWYQQTPGQGLQFLFEYFSETQRNKGNFPGRFSGRQFSNSRSEMNVSTLELGDSALYLCASSLPGMDGQFFGPGTRLTVL.